The rows below give T cell receptor beta chains drawn from one sample of a study of cytotoxic CD8 clonotypes in ibrutinib-treated CLL. The protocol was immunoSEQ multiplex PCR, while the TCRdb copy is restricted to in-frame clones and leaves out a portion. The table lists roughly 36,000 clones, almost 70% of them singletons. Sequenced here: PBMCs, sampled before ibrutinib treatment. Receptor source: a human donor with chronic lymphocytic leukemia. Both conserved end residues are part of each CDR3.

v_call: TRBV4-2; cdr3_aa: CASSQDGSGRTLSGNTIYF
v_call: TRBV27; cdr3_aa: CASSLSEQGYGYTF
v_call: TRBV9; cdr3_aa: CASSRGGSPYEQYF
v_call: TRBV7-2; cdr3_aa: CASSLATGATEAFF
v_call: TRBV9; cdr3_aa: CASSVGPFSYEQYF
v_call: TRBV28; cdr3_aa: CASSLLVLSQPVVYEQYF
v_call: TRBV10-3; cdr3_aa: CAISADRESYEQYF
v_call: TRBV4-3; cdr3_aa: CASSQDSRPHNEQFF
v_call: TRBV19; cdr3_aa: CASSIWTSADTQYF
v_call: TRBV5-6; cdr3_aa: CASSGMDRFNTEAFF
v_call: TRBV5-1; cdr3_aa: CASRPADHSEAFF
v_call: TRBV30; cdr3_aa: CAWTRDRYSGELFF
v_call: TRBV19; cdr3_aa: CASSDTGTASETQYF
v_call: TRBV5-1; cdr3_aa: CASSLGVAGNQPQHF
v_call: TRBV11-3; cdr3_aa: CASSSPLGRGLYEQYF
v_call: TRBV10-3; cdr3_aa: CAISDRVQQPQHF
v_call: TRBV7-9; cdr3_aa: CASSQTAHGYTF
v_call: TRBV6-5; cdr3_aa: CASSYFRGNGELFF
v_call: TRBV7-2; cdr3_aa: CASSRRTGPYNEQFF
v_call: TRBV9; cdr3_aa: CASSGSIYSLYGYTF
v_call: TRBV13; cdr3_aa: CASSLGAGIETQYF
v_call: TRBV5-1; cdr3_aa: CASSLADGDRGYSPLHF
v_call: TRBV5-4; cdr3_aa: CASSPGRGEAYEQYF
v_call: TRBV7-9; cdr3_aa: CASSPSGSSYEQYF
v_call: TRBV7-2; cdr3_aa: CASSLDWREQYF
v_call: TRBV28; cdr3_aa: CASSLVDRGSGYTF